Presented here are 7 T cell receptor beta chains from one specimen sequenced in a study of cytomegalovirus exposure and HLA in healthy donors (dated by TCRdb to about 2017). Library preparation employed the immunoSEQ multiplex PCR assay. A mixture of 60 forward primers for TCR Vbeta segments and 13 reverse primers for TCR Jbeta segments was used in the multiplex PCR. TCRdb stores this immuneACCESS table with in-frame sequences only. Part of the clones is absent; in the studies checked, under half of the shortfall reflects unresolved V genes, and no reason is known for the rest. The sample table contains about 120,000 clones; only one count was recorded for roughly four fifths of them. The top ten clonotypes cover about 3.3% of the sample. The sample was PBMCs. These receptors were collected from a woman aged 30 to 39 in good health and CMV-seropositive.

The genes are TRBV5-1 and TRBJ2-5; possibly TRBD2 for D (6 bases). This CDR3 is 17 amino acids long. Germline CDR1 is SGHRS and CDR2 is YFSETQ. Trimming removed 4 bases from V and 5 bases from J, with 24 bases in between. CDR3 bases: TGCGCCAGCAGCCCCGCCCCCGGAGGAGCGGGCGGGGAGACCCAGTACTTC. It codes for CASSPAPGGAGGETQYF.

The gene calls are TRBV4-3 and TRBJ1-2; TRBD1 is a possible D gene (5 bases). The germline gives CDR1 LGHNA, CDR2 YSLEER. The CDR3 consists of 15 residues. V gave up 0 bases and J gave up 6 bases, with 14 bases separating them. CDR3 region: CASSQDAGVSHGYTF. CDR3 coding DNA: TGCGCCAGCAGCCAAGATGCGGGGGTTAGCCATGGCTACACCTTC.

This clone was detected once. J is TRBJ2-3 and V is TRBV15; possibly TRBD2 for D (6 bases). Germline V lookup: CDR1 LNHNV, CDR2 YYDKDF (reference sequence). Trimming removed 5 bases from V and 8 bases from J, with 14 bases in between. The CDR3 sequence is 13 residues long. CDR3 sequence: CATSGTAVRTQYF. The CDR3 DNA follows: TGTGCCACCAGCGGGACTGCAGTACGTACGCAGTATTTT.

V is TRBV5-6 and J is TRBJ2-2, with D possibly being TRBD1 (5 bases). V dropped 4 bases and J dropped 7 bases, with 20 bases sitting between them. Germline V CDR1 and CDR2: SGHDT, YYEEEE. The CDR3 spans 16 residues. The CDR3, as DNA: TGTGCCAGCAGCAAGATAACGAGCAGGGTGATCGGGGAGCTGTTTTTT. Its protein is CASSKITSRVIGELFF. The variable domain in full, completed from reference TRBV5-6 and TRBJ2-2, reads DAGVTQSPTHLIKTRGQQVTLRCSPKSGHDTVSWYQQALGQGPQFIFQYYEEEERQRGNFPDRFSGHQFPNYSSELNVNALLLGDSALYLCASSKITSRVIGELFFGEGSRLTVL.

This clone was recorded a few times. The chain employs TRBV30 and TRBJ2-1; TRBD2 agrees at 8 bases. Trimming at V came to 3 bases and at J to 4 bases, leaving 11 bases not matched to a gene. Germline V CDR1 and CDR2: GTSNPN, SVGIG (reference sequence). The CDR3 has 16 residues. The CDR3 loop reads CAWRATRGGPYNEQFF. CDR3 in DNA: TGTGCCTGGAGGGCGACTCGGGGGGGCCCTTACAATGAGCAGTTCTTC.

The chain is built from TRBV2 and TRBJ1-6; 9 nucleotides line up with TRBD1. With 6 bases clipped from V and 11 bases from J, the junction kept 5 bases outside the gene matches. This CDR3 has 13 residues. Germline V gene sequence: CDR1 SNHLY, CDR2 FYNNEI. The DNA for the CDR3 is TGTGCCAGCAGGGGGACAGGGTTTACACCCCTCCACTTT. Translating it yields CASRGTGFTPLHF.

The J gene is TRBJ1-4, the V gene TRBV30; the match to TRBD1 covers 8 bases. The V and J ends lost 5 bases and 4 bases, in that order; junction bases with no gene match: 6. Germline CDR1 and CDR2: GTSNPN and SVGIG (reference sequence). CDR3 length: 14 amino acids. CDR3 residues: CAWGQGRGNEKLFF. CDR3 DNA: TGTGCCTGGGGACAGGGCAGGGGTAATGAAAAACTGTTTTTT.